One and the same sample provided the 2 T cell receptor beta chains below, sequenced in a study of graft-versus-host responses after intestinal transplantation. Clones were read by immunoSEQ multiplex PCR, and TCRdb kept only the in-frame ones, dropping some. Among about 38,000 clones, 94% were seen once, and the ten largest hold roughly 0.22%. For these TCRs, the target antigens are not known. This material consisted of unstimulated CD4+ T cells sorted from spleen or lymph node cells, taken before transplant. These receptors came from a human donor who was the organ donor for an intestinal transplant.

To note about this clone: The limits of the CDR3 on the DNA are not certain, so only TCRdb's listed CDR3 is given. The CDR3 reads CASSFGAGELFF. The chain has TRBV7-9 and TRBJ2-2. The CDR3 numbers 12 amino acids, ends counted. The germline V gene encodes CDR1 SEHNR and CDR2 FQNEAQ (reference sequence).

The rearrangement links TRBV9 to TRBJ2-1; D is undetermined. The CDR3 consists of 13 residues. V gave up 1 base and J gave up 6 bases, with 8 bases separating them. Germline CDR1 is SGDLS and CDR2 is YYNGEE. This CDR3 reads CASSVSRTNEQFF. The CDR3 nucleotides read TGTGCCAGCAGCGTATCACGAACCAATGAGCAGTTCTTC.